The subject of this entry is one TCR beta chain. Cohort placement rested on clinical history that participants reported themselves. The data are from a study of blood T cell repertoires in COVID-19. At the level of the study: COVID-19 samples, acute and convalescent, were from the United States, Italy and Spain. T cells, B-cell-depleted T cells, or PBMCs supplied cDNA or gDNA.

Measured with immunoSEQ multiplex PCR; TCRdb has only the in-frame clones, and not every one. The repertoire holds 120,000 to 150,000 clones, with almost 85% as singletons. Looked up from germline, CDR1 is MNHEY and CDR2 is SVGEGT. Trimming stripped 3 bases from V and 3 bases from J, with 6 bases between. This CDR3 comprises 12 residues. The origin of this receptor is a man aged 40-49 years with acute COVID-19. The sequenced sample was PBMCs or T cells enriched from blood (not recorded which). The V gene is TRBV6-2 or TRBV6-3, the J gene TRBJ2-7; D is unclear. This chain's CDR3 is CASSYPGYEQYF. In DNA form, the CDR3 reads TGTGCCAGCAGTTATCCGGGCTACGAGCAGTACTTC.